This T cell receptor (beta chain) was observed in a study of T cells after yellow fever vaccination. As for this clonotype: The antigen is not known.

Template-switching 5'RACE yielded the TCR cDNA; a universal primer site and UMIs were added in the process. One entry per CDR3 protein, called by TCRdb with MiXCR from the 5' RACE reads. The table lists 300,000 or so distinct CDR3 sequences, approximately 4% of them singletons, with 20% to 25% in the top ten. General study results and limits: Clonotypes shared by both compartments, CD4 and CD8, made up a small share. FACS-sorted repertoires could harbor abundant contaminating bulk-population clonotypes.

The V gene lost 4 bases and the J gene lost 6 bases, with 12 bases spanning the gap. CDR3 size: 14 residues. This receptor was identified in a man in his late teens or twenties who received the YFV17D yellow fever vaccine. The genes are TRBV12-3 or TRBV12-4 and TRBJ1-4, with D hard to call. Sequencing was performed on PBMCs, taken 5 days after the yellow fever booster vaccination. The DNA of the CDR3 is TGTGCCAGCAGTTCAGGCCCAGCGGATGAAAAACTGTTTTTT. Translating gives CASSSGPADEKLFF.